This passage covers 3 T cell receptor beta chains from one sample sequenced in a study of Graves' ophthalmopathy and Graves' hyperthyroidism. Beta-chain TCR CDR3 regions were amplified from RNA transcripts. Following a first-round RT-PCR that used HTBI primers, a second-round multiplex PCR was carried out. TCRdb ran MiXCR on the multiplex PCR reads and lists one entry per CDR3 protein. The repertoire holds approximately 210,000 distinct CDR3 sequences, with around 28% as singletons. Sequencing was done on a sample of peripheral blood. The receptors were sampled from a man aged 45-60 years with Graves' ophthalmopathy.

This clonotype was observed at least ten times. The gene calls are TRBV27 and TRBJ1-1, with D perhaps matching TRBD1 (5 bases). The CDR3 has 13 residues. Germline values: CDR1 MNHEY, CDR2 SMNVEV (reference sequence). Between the trimmed V and J ends, which lost 7 bases and 1 base, there was a span of 10 bases. The CDR3 DNA follows: TGTGCCAGCACACAGGACGGGAACACTGAAGCTTTCTTT. The encoded protein is CASTQDGNTEAFF.

There are many counts of this clonotype. V usage is TRBV6-1 and J usage is TRBJ2-5; D is unresolved. Looked up from germline, CDR1 is MNHNS and CDR2 is SASEGT. The length of the CDR3 is 12 residues. Trimming left V 8 bases short and J 5 bases short, with 12 bases between. The CDR3 region has the DNA TGTGCCAGCGCTAATCTGGGGGAGACCCAGTACTTC. Amino acids: CASANLGETQYF.

This clonotype showed up many times. The chain is built from TRBV20-1 and TRBJ2-6; D remains unclear. CDR1 is DFQATT and CDR2 is SNEGSKA in the germline V gene (reference sequence). V lost 0 bases and J lost 4, with 10 bases in between. This CDR3 is built from 15 residues. In DNA form, the CDR3 reads TGCAGTGCTAGAGACCCTGTGATGGGGGCCAACGTCCTGACTTTC. It yields the protein CSARDPVMGANVLTF.